This TCR beta chain is from a study of blood T cells in healthy people across ages. This CDR3 has 15 residues. J lost 5 bases, V lost 6 bases, and 3 bases had no gene match. In germline, CDR1 is ENHRY, CDR2 SYGVKD. The sample, approximately 10 milliliters of peripheral blood, was drawn from each donor. Isolation per sample recovered at least 6 million PBMCs. The second PCR ran about 6 to 11 cycles with a sample-barcoded 5' primer and J-beta primers. TCRdb called the 5' RACE reads again in MiXCR, with one record for every CDR3 protein. This table has fewer than 1,200,000 distinct CDR3 sequences, 20% to 25% appearing once. This clonotype has just a few counts. The same sample was also studied in work on T cells of mothers and their children. That source notes: There was no detection of any persistent microchimeric T cell clones.

The source is a girl between 2 and 10 years old in good health. Sequencing was carried out using blood. The rearrangement uses TRBV10-3 and TRBJ2-2; 13 nucleotides agree with TRBD2. The CDR3 protein is CAIRGLAGDTGELFF. CDR3 coding DNA: TGTGCCATCAGAGGACTAGCGGGGGATACCGGGGAGCTGTTTTTT.